This T cell receptor (beta chain) is from a study of shared clonotypes between healthy human individuals. Study-wide context: There were three CD4 naive, three CD4 memory, two CD8 naive and one CD8 memory plates per donor. Study results and limitations: The sharing of roughly 5% of naive CD4 clonotypes was seen across a handful of donors.

Germline V CDR1 and CDR2: LNHNV, YYDKDF (reference sequence). This CDR3 contains 14 residues. The method was immunoSEQ multiplex PCR; TCRdb's version includes in-frame clones alone and lacks a portion of them. The sample lists 2 million to 3 million clones, 80% to 95% seen once, with approximately 0.36% in the top ten. On this clone itself: The antigen remains unidentified. Sequence at one end of the junction differs from germline and may be a read error.

The chain recombines TRBV15 with TRBJ2-2; TRBD1 agrees at 7 bases. The specimen was naive CD4+ T cells from PBMCs. Subset here: CD45RA+ positively selected. This clonotype was obtained from a young man in good health. Some clones in this sample may be carry-over from other donors' samples. The CDR3 is CASRGQTNTGELFF. DNA for the CDR3: TGTGCCTCCAGGGGACAGACGAACACCGGGGAGCTGTTTTTT. The full variable domain, in which reference TRBV15 and TRBJ2-2 provide the parts outside the CDR3, is DAMVIQNPRYQVTQFGKPVTLSCSQTLNHNVMYWYQQKSSQAPKLLFHYYDKDFNNEADTPDNFQSRRPNTSFCFLDIRSPGLGDTAMYLCASRGQTNTGELFFGEGSRLTVL.